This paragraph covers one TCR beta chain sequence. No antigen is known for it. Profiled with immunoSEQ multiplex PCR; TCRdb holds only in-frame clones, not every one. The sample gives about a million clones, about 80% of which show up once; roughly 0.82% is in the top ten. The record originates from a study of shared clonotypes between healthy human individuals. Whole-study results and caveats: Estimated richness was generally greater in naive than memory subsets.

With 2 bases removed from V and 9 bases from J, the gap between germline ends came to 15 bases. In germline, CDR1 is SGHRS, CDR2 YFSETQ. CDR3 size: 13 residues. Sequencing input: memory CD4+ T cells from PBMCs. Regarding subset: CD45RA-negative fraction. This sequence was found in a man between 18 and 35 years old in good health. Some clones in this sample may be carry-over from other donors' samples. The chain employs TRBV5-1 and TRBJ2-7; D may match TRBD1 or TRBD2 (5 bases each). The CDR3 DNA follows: TGCGCCAGCAGCTTCGAAGGGACGACGGCGCAGTACTTC. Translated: CASSFEGTTAQYF.